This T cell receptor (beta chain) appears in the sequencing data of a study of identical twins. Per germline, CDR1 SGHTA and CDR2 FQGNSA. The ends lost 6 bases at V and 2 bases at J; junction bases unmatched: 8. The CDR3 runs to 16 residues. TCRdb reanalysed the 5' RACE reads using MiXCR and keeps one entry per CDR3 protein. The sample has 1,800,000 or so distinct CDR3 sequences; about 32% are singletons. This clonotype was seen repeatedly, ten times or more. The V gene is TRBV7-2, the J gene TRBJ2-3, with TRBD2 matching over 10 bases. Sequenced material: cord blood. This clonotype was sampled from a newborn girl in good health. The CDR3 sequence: CASSRTSGVNTDTQYF. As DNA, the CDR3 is TGTGCCAGCAGTCGTACTAGCGGGGTTAACACAGATACGCAGTATTTT.